This TCR beta chain was sequenced in a study of shared T cell receptors in the human thymus. TCRdb keeps only in-frame clones here, not all; method: immunoSEQ multiplex PCR. The sample records 500,000 to 850,000 clones, 70% to 90% being singletons. This CDR3 contains 13 residues. The V gene lost 7 bases and the J gene lost 3 bases, with 12 bases spanning the gap. The germline CDR1 and CDR2 sequences are LNHDA and SQIVND (reference sequence). This clone has just a few counts. These data were also filed under a second study, of human thymus T cells.

The genes are TRBV19 and TRBJ1-2, with D unclear. Sequenced: thymocytes. This TCR was recovered from a boy under two years old with a congenital heart defect. For the CDR3, the DNA is TGTGCCAGTAATAGCGGTTCCCACTATGGCTACACCTTC. Translating gives CASNSGSHYGYTF.